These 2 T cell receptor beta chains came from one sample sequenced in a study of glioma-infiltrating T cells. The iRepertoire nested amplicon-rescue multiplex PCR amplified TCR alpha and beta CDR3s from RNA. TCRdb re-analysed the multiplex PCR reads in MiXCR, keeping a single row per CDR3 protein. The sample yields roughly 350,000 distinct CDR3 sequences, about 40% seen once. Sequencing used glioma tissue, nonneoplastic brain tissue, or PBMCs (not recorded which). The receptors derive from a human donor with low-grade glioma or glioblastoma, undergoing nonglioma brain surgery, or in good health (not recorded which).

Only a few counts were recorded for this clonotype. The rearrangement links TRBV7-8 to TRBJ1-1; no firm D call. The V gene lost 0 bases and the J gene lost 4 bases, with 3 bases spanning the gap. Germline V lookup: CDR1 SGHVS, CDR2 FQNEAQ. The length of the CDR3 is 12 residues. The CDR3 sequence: CASSLAGTEAFF. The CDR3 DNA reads TGTGCCAGCAGCTTAGCGGGCACTGAAGCTTTCTTT.

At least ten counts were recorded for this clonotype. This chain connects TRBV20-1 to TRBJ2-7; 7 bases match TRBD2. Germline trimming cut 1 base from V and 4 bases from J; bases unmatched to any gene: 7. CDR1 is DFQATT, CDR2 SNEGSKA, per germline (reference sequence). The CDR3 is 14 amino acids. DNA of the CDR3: TGCAGTGCTAGAGTGGGAGGGCCGCAGTACGAGCAGTACTTC. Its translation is CSARVGGPQYEQYF.